These 30 T cell receptor beta chains came from one sample sequenced in a study of OX40 agonist ivuxolimab in advanced cancers. Generated by immunoSEQ multiplex PCR, the TCRdb table keeps only in-frame clones and is missing some. The sample contains roughly 23,000 clones, about 83% of which appear only once. This specimen was CD4+ or CD8+ T cells sorted from blood, taken in a trial of the OX40 agonist ivuxolimab. All receptors derive from an adult with an advanced solid tumor such as melanoma, head and neck, liver or kidney cancer.

The chain joins TRBV11-2 to TRBJ2-1; D is unresolved. In germline, CDR1 is SGHAT, CDR2 FQNNGV. V was shortened by 2 bases and J by 7 bases, with 9 bases between the two germline ends. This CDR3 is 13 amino acids long. This chain's CDR3 is CASSLIRQNEQFF. In DNA, the CDR3 is TGTGCCAGCAGCTTAATTAGGCAGAATGAGCAGTTCTTC.

The chain is built from TRBV19 and TRBJ2-1; possible D gene TRBD1, 5 bases. The CDR3 runs 14 residues. The V end lost 7 bases, the J end lost 0 bases, and 10 bases lay between the germline ends. CDR1 and CDR2 (germline): LNHDA, SQIVND (reference sequence). CDR3 in amino acids: CASTGWSSYNEQFF. In DNA form, the CDR3 reads TGTGCCAGTACAGGGTGGAGCTCCTACAATGAGCAGTTCTTC.

This chain links TRBV4-3 with TRBJ1-6; D is undetermined. Deletions cut 4 bases from V and 8 bases from J, with 6 bases between. The CDR3 runs to 12 residues. Germline V gives CDR1 LGHNA, CDR2 YSLEER. The chain's CDR3 is CASSLGYSPLHF. In DNA form, the CDR3 reads TGCGCCAGCAGCCTCGGATATTCACCCCTCCACTTT.

In nucleotides, the CDR3 is TGTGCCAGCAGGGGACGGGACACTGAACAAGAGACCCAGTACTTC. Its translation: CASRGRDTEQETQYF. This sequence joins TRBV27 and TRBJ2-5, with D possibly matching TRBD1 (6 bases). CDR3 length equals 15 residues. Between the trimmed V and J ends, which lost 6 bases and 2 bases, there was a span of 16 bases. Germline V gene lookup returns CDR1 MNHEY and CDR2 SMNVEV (reference sequence).

The chain is built from TRBV28 and TRBJ1-4; D gene unclear. The CDR3 totals 15 residues. V was clipped by 6 bases and J by 8 bases, with 19 bases between them. In germline, CDR1 is MDHEN, CDR2 SYDVKM. CDR3 DNA: TGTGCCAGCAGCCTGGTTCCAGCGCTGGGGGAAAAACTGTTTTTT. Its protein product is CASSLVPALGEKLFF.

The chain is built from TRBV5-3 and TRBJ1-2; D perhaps matches TRBD1 (5 bases). TRBV5-3 carries the ORF label, with uncertain function. The CDR3 is 10 residues long. CDR3 residues: CVSGDCGYTF. The CDR3 region has the DNA TGTGTATCGGGGGACTGCGGCTACACCTTC.

The chain employs TRBV27 and TRBJ1-5; tentatively, D is TRBD1 (6 bases). Trimming cost V 3 bases and J 5 bases, with 11 bases left between them. The CDR3 has 14 residues. Germline values: CDR1 MNHEY, CDR2 SMNVEV (reference sequence). The chain's CDR3 is CASSFQGLYQPQHF. For the CDR3, the DNA is TGTGCCAGCAGTTTCCAGGGGCTCTATCAGCCCCAGCATTTT.

The J gene is TRBJ1-2, the V gene TRBV6-6; no clear D gene. CDR1 MNHNY and CDR2 SVGAGI come from the germline V gene (reference sequence). The V and J ends lost 5 bases and 0 bases respectively, with 7 bases between them. This CDR3 has 13 amino acids. CDR3 bases: TGTGCCAGCAGTCAACAGACTAACTATGGCTACACCTTC. It is translated as CASSQQTNYGYTF.

The chain has TRBV2 and TRBJ2-5; weak D call: TRBD1 (5 bases). The V gene's germline CDR1 is SNHLY and CDR2 FYNNEI. V lost 3 bases and J lost 2, with 13 bases in between. The CDR3 is made up of 15 amino acids. The CDR3 loop is CASSDDGAAQETQYF. The DNA for the CDR3 is TGTGCCAGCAGTGATGATGGGGCAGCACAAGAGACCCAGTACTTC.

The chain uses TRBV14 and TRBJ1-2; a weak D match, TRBD1 (6 bases). The V and J ends lost 1 base and 4 bases respectively, with 16 bases between them. Germline values: CDR1 SGHDN, CDR2 FVKESK. The CDR3 consists of 16 residues. The CDR3 DNA follows: TGTGCCAGCAGCCAAGGGCGTTTAGGGGGTCCCTATGGCTACACCTTC. Residues: CASSQGRLGGPYGYTF.

This chain uses TRBV4-2 with TRBJ1-1; the D is unclear. Trimming pared 6 bases from V and 1 base from J, leaving 15 bases between. Germline assignment: CDR1 LGHNA and CDR2 YNFKEQ. This CDR3 is built from 15 residues. CDR3 coding DNA: TGTGCCAGCAGGAACTGGAAGACGGAGAACACTGAAGCTTTCTTT. This sequence encodes CASRNWKTENTEAFF.

The genes are TRBV10-3 and TRBJ2-7; tentative D call: TRBD1 (5 bases). Germline CDR1 is ENHRY and CDR2 is SYGVKD. Trimming cost V 6 bases and J 5 bases, with 11 bases left between them. The CDR3 covers 12 residues. This CDR3 is CAIRTQGNEQYF. CDR3 nucleotides: TGTGCCATCAGGACGCAGGGAAACGAGCAGTACTTC.

The genes are TRBV19 and TRBJ2-2; D is undetermined. Trimming removed 5 bases at V and 6 bases at J, with 10 bases between. Germline V gene sequence: CDR1 LNHDA, CDR2 SQIVND (reference sequence). CDR3 length: 13 amino acids. This CDR3 is CASSSLSPGELFF. The CDR3 DNA reads as TGTGCCAGTAGTTCACTTAGCCCCGGGGAGCTGTTTTTT.

This clone appeared a few times. The V call is TRBV6-6, the J call TRBJ2-3; TRBD2 matches 13 bases. This CDR3 has 16 amino acids. V gave up 6 bases and J gave up 3 bases; unmatched junction bases: 6. Germline values: CDR1 MNHNY, CDR2 SVGAGI (reference sequence). This CDR3 reads CASSRTSGGGTDTQYF. CDR3 DNA: TGTGCCAGCAGCCGAACTAGCGGGGGGGGGACAGATACGCAGTATTTT.

The chain has TRBV6-1 and TRBJ2-7; TRBD2 might be the D (7 bases). CDR1 MNHNS and CDR2 SASEGT come from the germline V gene. CDR3 length: 15 residues. V dropped 1 base and J dropped 5 bases, with 15 bases sitting between them. In nucleotides, the CDR3 is TGTGCCAGCAGTGAAGGACTGCAGGGGAGGGACGAGCAGTACTTC. Translation gives CASSEGLQGRDEQYF.

V and J are TRBV2 and TRBJ2-2; 7 bases align to TRBD1. CDR3 length: 16 residues. Losses at the gene ends were 2 bases for V and 1 base for J; bases not matched to a gene: 4. CDR1 is SNHLY, CDR2 FYNNEI, per germline. The CDR3 sequence: CASSEKGALNTGELFF. Written as DNA, the CDR3 is TGTGCCAGCAGTGAAAAGGGGGCGTTGAACACCGGGGAGCTGTTTTTT.

The chain has TRBV7-6 and TRBJ1-3; D may be TRBD1 (6 bases). The CDR3 length is 16 residues. Trimming took off 5 bases at V and 3 bases at J, with 17 bases between the two ends. CDR1 and CDR2 from the germline V gene are SGHVS and FNYEAQ. CDR3 amino acids: CASSPPAGAGGNTIYF. CDR3 sequence (DNA): TGTGCCAGCAGCCCGCCGGCGGGGGCAGGTGGAAACACCATATATTTT.

The chain joins TRBV5-4 to TRBJ1-2, with 9 bases matching TRBD1. Germline V gene data show CDR1 as SGHNT and CDR2 as YYREEE (reference sequence). CDR3 length: 14 amino acids. The V segment lost 4 bases and the J segment 8 bases; nucleotides outside the gene matches: 9. CDR3 sequence: CASSPQGTGIGYTF. In DNA form, the CDR3 reads TGTGCCAGCAGCCCCCAAGGGACAGGGATCGGCTACACCTTC.

This chain joins TRBV7-2 and TRBJ2-7; TRBD1 agrees at 12 bases. Germline CDR1 is SGHTA and CDR2 is FQGNSA. The CDR3 sequence is 16 residues long. V dropped 5 bases and J dropped 5; count of bases not matched to a gene: 10. CDR3 bases: TGTGCCAGCAGCCAAGATCCGGGACAGGGGGCGGACGAGCAGTACTTC. As protein: CASSQDPGQGADEQYF.

The rearrangement links TRBV7-6 to TRBJ2-7; D gene uncertain. The CDR3 has 14 amino acids. Germline loops: CDR1 SGHVS, CDR2 FNYEAQ. Trimming left V 2 bases short and J 0 bases short, with 8 bases between. The CDR3 loop is CASSLIPSSYEQYF. CDR3 nucleotide sequence: TGTGCCAGCAGCTTAATCCCGAGCTCCTACGAGCAGTACTTC.

The J gene is TRBJ1-1, the V gene TRBV18; a weak D match, TRBD1 (6 bases). Trimming left V 6 bases short and J 4 bases short, with 9 bases between. The CDR3 totals 12 residues. In germline, CDR1 is KGHSH, CDR2 LQKENI. CDR3 nucleotide sequence: TGTGCCAGCTCCGGGGGGGCCACTGAAGCTTTCTTT. It translates to CASSGGATEAFF.

V gene TRBV18 combines with J gene TRBJ1-5, with D uncertain. Between the trimmed V and J ends, which lost 3 bases and 3 bases, there was a span of 9 bases. Germline assignment: CDR1 KGHSH and CDR2 LQKENI. The CDR3 loop spans 14 amino acids. CDR3 DNA sequence: TGTGCCAGCTCACCGTCTGAGTCCAATCAGCCCCAGCATTTT. Its protein is CASSPSESNQPQHF.

In its sample, this clone was seen once. V usage is TRBV7-9 and J usage is TRBJ2-7; TRBD2 might be the D (6 bases). This CDR3 has 16 amino acids. Germline V gives CDR1 SEHNR, CDR2 FQNEAQ (reference sequence). The V gene lost 5 bases and the J gene lost 5 bases, with 22 bases spanning the gap. The CDR3 nucleotides are TGTGCCAGCAGCCCCTCTGGAGGAGGGCTCGAAAACGAGCAGTACTTC. Amino acid sequence: CASSPSGGGLENEQYF.

V and J are TRBV27 and TRBJ1-2, with a tentative D call TRBD1 (5 bases). The CDR3 runs to 16 residues. The V end lost 5 bases, the J end lost 2 bases, and 18 bases lay between the germline ends. Germline V gene sequence: CDR1 MNHEY, CDR2 SMNVEV (reference sequence). The CDR3 DNA sequence: TGTGCCAGCAGTACCACGGGGGGTCAAATGAACTATGGCTACACCTTC. Encoded protein: CASSTTGGQMNYGYTF.

This clone appeared once. The chain links TRBV7-9 to TRBJ1-1, with no clear D. This CDR3 is built from 14 residues. The V end was cut by 3 bases, the J end by 4 bases, with 12 bases between. Germline assignment: CDR1 SEHNR and CDR2 FQNEAQ (reference sequence). CDR3 in DNA: TGTGCCAGCAGCTTTGTAACGGGAATCACTGAAGCTTTCTTT. Translating gives CASSFVTGITEAFF.

The chain combines TRBV27 with TRBJ1-6; 7 bases line up with TRBD1. This CDR3 has 14 residues. V shed 6 bases and J 9 bases; nucleotides not matched to a gene: 8. CDR1 and CDR2 (germline): MNHEY, SMNVEV (reference sequence). The CDR3, as DNA: TGTGCCAGCAGCCCCACAGGGGCTGGTTCACCCCTCCACTTT. Its protein product is CASSPTGAGSPLHF.

The chain recombines TRBV19 with TRBJ2-1, with 8 bases lining up with TRBD2. After removal of 3 bases from V and 4 bases from J, the junction contained 5 bases not matched to a gene. Germline CDR1 and CDR2: LNHDA and SQIVND (reference sequence). The CDR3 length is 15 residues. This chain's CDR3 is CASSIRGGLYNEQFF. In nucleotides, the CDR3 is TGTGCCAGTAGTATCCGCGGGGGGCTTTACAATGAGCAGTTCTTC.

This clone was observed once. The chain is built from TRBV19 and TRBJ2-5; the D gene is possibly TRBD1 (5 bases). The CDR3 runs 14 residues. The germline V gene encodes CDR1 LNHDA and CDR2 SQIVND (reference sequence). V dropped 4 bases and J dropped 2 bases, with 11 bases sitting between them. CDR3 in DNA: TGTGCCAGTAGTAACAGGCGTTTACAAGAGACCCAGTACTTC. It codes for CASSNRRLQETQYF.

This sequence joins TRBV27 and TRBJ1-5; possible D gene TRBD1, 6 bases. Germline V gene sequence: CDR1 MNHEY, CDR2 SMNVEV (reference sequence). CDR3 length: 15 residues. The V end lost 6 bases, the J end lost 0 bases, and 12 bases lay between the germline ends. CDR3 bases: TGTGCCAGCAGCCGGGGACACCCTAGCAATCAGCCCCAGCATTTT. It encodes CASSRGHPSNQPQHF.

This clone occurred a few times. This sequence joins TRBV7-9 and TRBJ2-7; no clear D gene. V lost 2 bases to trimming and J lost 0 bases, with 11 bases between them. The CDR3 sequence is 15 residues long. Germline lookup yields CDR1 SEHNR and CDR2 FQNEAQ (reference sequence). CDR3 sequence reads: CASSLMGRPSYEQYF. The CDR3 nucleotides read TGTGCCAGCAGCTTAATGGGTCGCCCCTCCTACGAGCAGTACTTC.